This T cell receptor beta chain came from a study of Ad26.COV2.S vaccination and SARS-CoV-2 variants. Described treatment: approximately 18 received Ad26.COV2.S at low or high dose, single or two shots; several received placebo; per-sample allocation not given. Samples were taken on day 63 after the first vaccine or placebo injection. This CDR3 is 12 amino acids long. The V gene's germline CDR1 is SGDLS and CDR2 YYNGEE. V lost 4 bases, J lost 8 bases, and 4 bases stayed unmatched. The protocol was immunoSEQ multiplex PCR, while the TCRdb copy is restricted to in-frame clones and leaves out a portion. The data contain about 480,000 clones, 87% of them singletons.

The TCR sequence derives from a person between 18 and 60 years old who received the Ad26.COV2.S COVID-19 vaccine or a placebo. The chain recombines TRBV9 with TRBJ2-7; TRBD1 matches at 9 bases. This specimen consisted of peripheral blood, obtained in a trial of Ad26.COV2.S vaccine versus placebo. CDR3 protein: CASSPGTGQQYF. CDR3 in DNA: TGTGCCAGCAGCCCAGGGACAGGGCAGCAGTACTTC.